These 19 T cell receptor beta chains share one sample of origin, sequenced in a study of shared clonotypes between healthy human individuals. Only in-frame clones appear in the TCRdb table, and some are missing; sequencing was by immunoSEQ multiplex PCR. The sample carries tens of thousands of clones, about 61% recorded once. Sequenced input: memory CD8+ T cells sorted from blood. Subset denoted: CD45RO+ cells pooled with CCR7-negative TemRA cells. These TCRs come from a man aged 25 to 45 in good health.

This chain connects TRBV28 to TRBJ2-7, with 14 nucleotides matching TRBD2. Germline V CDR1 and CDR2: MDHEN, SYDVKM. The CDR3 has 16 amino acids. V shed 6 bases, J shed 2 bases, and the junction held 6 bases outside the gene matches. CDR3 loop: CASSRGLAGDTYEQYF. CDR3 DNA: TGTGCCAGCAGCCGGGGACTAGCGGGAGACACCTACGAGCAGTACTTC.

This clone was detected a few times. The rearrangement joins TRBV6-5 to TRBJ2-7; possibly TRBD1 for D (6 bases). CDR1 is MNHEY, CDR2 SVGAGI, per germline. This CDR3 region has 13 residues. The germline V and J ends were trimmed by 6 bases and 4 bases, with 13 bases remaining between them. CDR3 sequence (DNA): TGTGCCAGCAGCTACGTGGGGGCTTACGAGCAGTACTTC. Translating gives CASSYVGAYEQYF.

This clone was counted between two and nine times. The V call is TRBV7-8, the J call TRBJ2-1; D is unresolved. The CDR3 contains 13 residues. The germline gives CDR1 SGHVS, CDR2 FQNEAQ. Trimming removed 0 bases at V and 13 bases at J, with 13 bases between. CDR3 loop: CASSLAGERPQFF. The CDR3, as DNA: TGTGCCAGCAGCTTAGCGGGCGAGCGTCCACAGTTCTTC.

This clone was detected only once. V usage is TRBV7-2 and J usage is TRBJ1-1; the match to TRBD1 covers 9 bases. J was trimmed by 4 bases and V by 7 bases; bases with no gene match: 16. In germline, CDR1 is SGHTA, CDR2 FQGNSA. This CDR3 spans 17 amino acids. The chain's CDR3 is CASTFHDWTGVGTEAFF. The CDR3, as DNA: TGTGCCAGCACCTTTCACGATTGGACAGGGGTCGGCACTGAAGCTTTCTTT.

The chain couples TRBV14 to TRBJ2-1, with D uncertain. CDR1 is SGHDN and CDR2 is FVKESK in the germline V gene. The V gene lost 0 bases and the J gene lost 4 bases, with 10 bases spanning the gap. CDR3 length: 15 amino acids. CDR3 DNA: TGTGCCAGCAGCCAAGACAACAGAATATACAATGAGCAGTTCTTC. It specifies CASSQDNRIYNEQFF.

CDR3 sequence: CASSEGLGADTQYF. The CDR3 DNA is TGTGCCAGCAGTGAGGGACTAGGTGCAGATACGCAGTATTTT. The gene calls are TRBV6-1 and TRBJ2-3, with TRBD2 identical over 8 bases. The CDR3 sequence is 14 residues long. The ends lost 3 bases at V and 4 bases at J; junction bases unmatched: 3. CDR1 MNHNS and CDR2 SASEGT come from the germline V gene.

This clone was recorded once. The J gene is TRBJ2-7, the V gene TRBV5-4; tentatively, D is TRBD2 (6 bases). Trimming removed 0 bases at V and 0 bases at J, with 10 bases between. The germline V gene has CDR1 SGHNT and CDR2 YYREEE (reference sequence). The CDR3 sequence is 15 residues long. This CDR3 reads CASSLARDSSYEQYF. In nucleotides, the CDR3 is TGTGCCAGCAGCTTGGCCCGGGACTCCTCCTACGAGCAGTACTTC.

This chain links TRBV7-9 with TRBJ1-1, with D unclear. Germline V CDR1 and CDR2: SEHNR, FQNEAQ (reference sequence). CDR3 length: 14 amino acids. The V end lost 4 bases, the J end lost 3 bases, and 12 bases lay between the germline ends. This chain's CDR3 is CASSSPGFDTEAFF. The DNA of the CDR3 is TGTGCCAGCAGCTCGCCCGGCTTTGACACTGAAGCTTTCTTT.

This rearrangement joins TRBV28 to TRBJ1-3; a weak D match, TRBD1 (5 bases). V shed 6 bases and J shed 3 bases, with 15 bases lying between them. This CDR3 is 15 amino acids long. CDR1 MDHEN and CDR2 SYDVKM come from the germline V gene. CDR3 loop: CASSQPGRIGNTIYF. The CDR3 DNA sequence: TGTGCCAGCAGCCAGCCGGGACGCATTGGAAACACCATATATTTT.

The chain recombines TRBV28 with TRBJ2-4, with D possibly being TRBD1 (6 bases). The germline V gene encodes CDR1 MDHEN and CDR2 SYDVKM. Trimming took 4 bases from V and 9 from J, leaving 7 bases between them. The CDR3 loop spans 11 amino acids. The CDR3 DNA reads as TGTGCCAGCAGTTGGGGGCCCATTCAGTACTTC. Protein product: CASSWGPIQYF.

The chain recombines TRBV11-2 with TRBJ2-5, with D perhaps matching TRBD1 (6 bases). The CDR3 totals 14 residues. From germline, CDR1 is SGHAT and CDR2 FQNNGV. V was pared by 4 bases and J by 5 bases, with 14 bases between. CDR3 amino acids: CASSSGQFTETQYF. CDR3 coding DNA: TGTGCCAGCAGCTCCGGACAGTTTACGGAGACCCAGTACTTC.

This clone was counted between two and nine times. The rearrangement uses TRBV6-6 and TRBJ1-5; maybe TRBD1 (6 bases). Germline V gives CDR1 MNHNY, CDR2 SVGAGI (reference sequence). Deletions cut 5 bases from V and 7 bases from J, with 18 bases between. The CDR3 extends over 15 amino acids. CDR3 in amino acids: CASSPPAGEEQPQHF. CDR3 sequence (DNA): TGTGCCAGCAGTCCCCCTGCAGGGGAGGAACAGCCCCAGCATTTT.

J is TRBJ1-4 and V is TRBV6-1; D not resolved. V was clipped by 3 bases and J by 8 bases, with 16 bases between them. Germline loops: CDR1 MNHNS, CDR2 SASEGT. The CDR3 spans 15 residues. Written as DNA, the CDR3 is TGTGCCAGCAGTGAGGTAGAAAGGGTCGTCGAAAAACTGTTTTTT. Protein sequence: CASSEVERVVEKLFF.

The CDR3 DNA sequence: TGTGCCAGCAGCTCTGGACTAGCGGGAGTGTACGAGCAGTACTTC. Its protein product is CASSSGLAGVYEQYF. V usage is TRBV7-8 and J usage is TRBJ2-7, with 13 bases aligning to TRBD2. J gave up 4 bases and V 4 bases, and 4 bases lay outside the gene matches. This CDR3 has 15 residues. Germline V gene data show CDR1 as SGHVS and CDR2 as FQNEAQ.

This chain joins TRBV7-8 and TRBJ2-7, with 8 bases that match TRBD1. This CDR3 spans 14 amino acids. CDR1 and CDR2 (germline): SGHVS, FQNEAQ. J was trimmed by 5 bases and V by 2 bases; bases with no gene match: 5. CDR3 protein: CASSLHQGADEQYF. As DNA, the CDR3 is TGTGCCAGCAGCTTACATCAGGGGGCTGACGAGCAGTACTTC.

This clone was counted many times. This chain uses TRBV4-1 with TRBJ2-1; 7 nucleotides agree with TRBD1. Germline values: CDR1 MGHRA, CDR2 YSYEKL. The V segment lost 0 bases and the J segment 13 bases; nucleotides outside the gene matches: 6. CDR3 length: 13 amino acids. CDR3 loop: CASSQDPGQAQFF. For the CDR3, the DNA is TGCGCCAGCAGCCAAGATCCCGGACAGGCCCAGTTCTTC.

This clone was seen more than once but under ten times. This chain links TRBV2 with TRBJ1-5, with D possibly matching TRBD1 (6 bases). Germline CDR1 reads SNHLY; CDR2 reads FYNNEI. V was trimmed by 6 bases and J by 4 bases, leaving 10 bases between them. The CDR3 length is 13 residues. CDR3 sequence reads: CASRGAQNQPQHF. As DNA, the CDR3 is TGTGCCAGCAGGGGGGCCCAGAATCAGCCCCAGCATTTT.

This clone was seen only once. The J gene is TRBJ2-2, the V gene TRBV5-6; D perhaps matches TRBD2 (6 bases). Trimming stripped 0 bases from V and 6 bases from J, with 6 bases between. The length of the CDR3 is 13 residues. Germline V gene sequence: CDR1 SGHDT, CDR2 YYEEEE. The DNA for the CDR3 is TGTGCCAGCAGCTTGGGCGGGGCCGGGGAGCTGTTTTTT. This translates into CASSLGGAGELFF. Supplemented by reference TRBV5-6 and TRBJ2-2, the full variable domain reads DAGVTQSPTHLIKTRGQQVTLRCSPKSGHDTVSWYQQALGQGPQFIFQYYEEEERQRGNFPDRFSGHQFPNYSSELNVNALLLGDSALYLCASSLGGAGELFFGEGSRLTVL.

This chain joins TRBV7-2 and TRBJ2-7, with D possibly matching TRBD1 (5 bases). V dropped 1 base and J dropped 5 bases, with 6 bases sitting between them. This CDR3 is built from 12 residues. Germline V gene data show CDR1 as SGHTA and CDR2 as FQGNSA. DNA of the CDR3: TGTGCCAGCAGCTTAGGGGGCCACGAGCAGTACTTC. Translating gives CASSLGGHEQYF.